This is a list of T cell receptor beta chains from one sample in a study of blood T cell repertoires in COVID-19. TCRdb keeps only in-frame clones here, not all; method: immunoSEQ multiplex PCR. The sample carries tens of thousands of clones, about 80% recorded once. The sequenced material came from peripheral blood. These receptors all come from a man between 65 and 80 years old with acute or convalescent COVID-19. Each CDR3 is given without its conserved first and last residue. Fields, in order: J gene, V gene, CDR3 protein.

J gene: TRBJ1-5; V gene: TRBV30; CDR3 protein: AWTTTGADQPQH
J gene: TRBJ1-2; V gene: TRBV7-9; CDR3 protein: ASSLGQGNYGYT
J gene: TRBJ1-2; V gene: TRBV20-1; CDR3 protein: SAGQGVLTN
J gene: TRBJ1-2; V gene: TRBV7-2; CDR3 protein: ASSLGQGDGYT
J gene: TRBJ2-5; V gene: TRBV7-3; CDR3 protein: ASSLARGETQY
J gene: TRBJ1-1; V gene: TRBV28; CDR3 protein: ASTNRGSGTEAF
J gene: TRBJ2-7; V gene: TRBV4-2; CDR3 protein: ASSQDIQGYSYEQY
J gene: TRBJ2-1; V gene: TRBV10-3; CDR3 protein: AISLGLAGGGNEQF
J gene: TRBJ1-2; V gene: TRBV5-4; CDR3 protein: ASSPGDRINYGYT
J gene: TRBJ1-1; V gene: TRBV7-3; CDR3 protein: ASSLYRDGTEAF
J gene: TRBJ1-6; V gene: TRBV7-9; CDR3 protein: ASSLPQRQGWHSPLH
J gene: TRBJ1-4; V gene: TRBV5-4; CDR3 protein: ASSSRQGTNEKLF
J gene: TRBJ1-6; V gene: TRBV6-2/TRBV6-3; CDR3 protein: ASSYTGQYNSPLH
J gene: TRBJ1-6; V gene: TRBV30; CDR3 protein: AWTSGGGGQGDGPLH
J gene: TRBJ1-1; V gene: TRBV6-2/TRBV6-3; CDR3 protein: ASSQGQFMNTEAF
J gene: TRBJ2-7; V gene: TRBV12-3/TRBV12-4; CDR3 protein: ASSGLRGREQY
J gene: TRBJ1-5; V gene: TRBV5-1; CDR3 protein: ASSLGLSGDQPQH
J gene: TRBJ1-3; V gene: TRBV5-1; CDR3 protein: ASSPTGSSGNTIY
J gene: TRBJ1-1; V gene: TRBV9; CDR3 protein: ASSPRGANTEAF
J gene: TRBJ1-6; V gene: TRBV6-4; CDR3 protein: ASSALGVGNSPLH
J gene: TRBJ1-5; V gene: TRBV6-1; CDR3 protein: ASSEMGAGYQPQH
J gene: TRBJ1-5; V gene: TRBV5-4; CDR3 protein: ASSLGGGQPQH
J gene: TRBJ1-1; V gene: TRBV4-3; CDR3 protein: ASSQDLTKTAF
J gene: TRBJ1-5; V gene: TRBV19; CDR3 protein: ASRTKDRGRDQPQH
J gene: TRBJ2-1; V gene: TRBV7-9; CDR3 protein: ASSPRNDNEQF
J gene: TRBJ1-2; V gene: TRBV28; CDR3 protein: ASSYTGGRANYGYT
J gene: TRBJ1-4; V gene: TRBV4-3; CDR3 protein: ASSRVETGGREKLF
J gene: TRBJ2-3; V gene: TRBV29-1; CDR3 protein: SVVGLAGGTDTQY
J gene: TRBJ2-7; V gene: TRBV10-3; CDR3 protein: AISRALTSSAYEQY
J gene: TRBJ1-1; V gene: TRBV18; CDR3 protein: ASSLRGSLAF
J gene: TRBJ2-5; V gene: TRBV7-9; CDR3 protein: ASSLARAGLAPRQTQY
J gene: TRBJ1-6; V gene: TRBV28; CDR3 protein: ASTPGDLSSYNSPLH
J gene: TRBJ2-3; V gene: TRBV19; CDR3 protein: ASSAPQGADTQY
J gene: TRBJ2-7; V gene: TRBV5-5; CDR3 protein: ASSLAVEQY
J gene: TRBJ2-5; V gene: TRBV5-1; CDR3 protein: ASKALAGVETQY
J gene: TRBJ1-1; V gene: TRBV12-3/TRBV12-4; CDR3 protein: ASSRTIGEAF
J gene: TRBJ2-1; V gene: TRBV7-2; CDR3 protein: ASSLSPLGHEQF
J gene: TRBJ2-2; V gene: TRBV5-1; CDR3 protein: ASSLSQGNTGELF
J gene: TRBJ2-2; V gene: TRBV27; CDR3 protein: ASSNRGNTGELF
J gene: TRBJ1-2; V gene: TRBV6-2/TRBV6-3; CDR3 protein: ASSYYSGNYGYT
J gene: TRBJ1-5; V gene: TRBV28; CDR3 protein: ASSRTAVSNQPQH
J gene: TRBJ1-1; V gene: TRBV18; CDR3 protein: ASSPPLGEGTEAF
J gene: TRBJ2-7; V gene: TRBV7-2; CDR3 protein: ASSLHGRAYEQY
J gene: TRBJ2-5; V gene: TRBV10-2; CDR3 protein: ASRALRGRETQY
J gene: TRBJ2-7; V gene: TRBV5-5; CDR3 protein: ASSLKDRGNEQY
J gene: TRBJ1-1; V gene: TRBV9; CDR3 protein: ASSAGHGFGTAYTEAF
J gene: TRBJ2-1; V gene: TRBV27; CDR3 protein: ASSLEGQSHNEQF
J gene: TRBJ1-1; V gene: TRBV5-4; CDR3 protein: ASSWPGQLTEAF
J gene: TRBJ1-1; V gene: TRBV7-9; CDR3 protein: ASSLAMAMNTEAF
J gene: TRBJ1-4; V gene: TRBV7-9; CDR3 protein: ASGEGRANEKLF
J gene: TRBJ1-3; V gene: TRBV14; CDR3 protein: ASSQDHVAGARGGNTIY
J gene: TRBJ2-1; V gene: TRBV9; CDR3 protein: ASSVQGALNEQF
J gene: TRBJ2-3; V gene: TRBV27; CDR3 protein: ASSLGTWGTDTQY
J gene: TRBJ2-2; V gene: TRBV19; CDR3 protein: ASSIRVGELF